Sequencing of this TCR beta chain was carried out in a study of OX40 agonist ivuxolimab in advanced cancers. Study-level information: Cancers in dose escalation were hepatocellular, melanoma, renal cell and head and neck.

The ends were cut back, 3 bases at V and 4 bases at J, with 12 bases in the middle. Germline V gene data show CDR1 as SGHKS and CDR2 as YYEKEE (reference sequence). CDR3 length equals 14 residues. The data were produced by immunoSEQ multiplex PCR, yet TCRdb's version contains in-frame clones alone and is incomplete. Of around 45,000 clones in the sample, about 74% were seen once. This clone showed up just once. This material consisted of CD4+ or CD8+ T cells sorted from blood, taken in a trial of the OX40 agonist ivuxolimab. The sequence was obtained from an adult with an advanced solid tumor such as melanoma, head and neck, liver or kidney cancer. The chain combines TRBV5-5 with TRBJ2-3; TRBD2 is a possible D gene (5 bases). The CDR3 region has the DNA TGTGCCAGCAGCTCAAGAGCGGTGGCAGATACGCAGTATTTT. It specifies CASSSRAVADTQYF.